This T cell receptor beta chain was identified in a study of shared clonotypes between healthy human individuals. Sequencing used immunoSEQ multiplex PCR; TCRdb keeps in-frame clones, though not all of them. Of around 600,000 clones listed, about 95% are singletons. CD45RO negativity and positive selection for CCR7 defined naive CD8 cells, a population that excluded terminally differentiated effector memory CD45RA+ cells. The sample taken for sequencing was naive CD8+ T cells sorted from blood. The receptor was derived from a young woman in good health.

The chain's CDR3 is CASSGAYPYEQYF. CDR3 sequence (DNA): TGTGCCAGCAGCGGCGCCTATCCCTACGAGCAGTACTTC. The rearrangement links TRBV4-2 to TRBJ2-7, with no clear D. Trimming left V 5 bases short and J 2 bases short, with 10 bases between. This CDR3 region has 13 residues. Germline loops: CDR1 LGHNA, CDR2 YNFKEQ.